The 30 T cell receptor beta chains reported below all come from one sample, sequenced in a study of identical twins. TCRdb analysed the 5' RACE reads with MiXCR anew, one entry per CDR3 protein. The repertoire holds about 890,000 distinct CDR3 sequences, with roughly an eighth as singletons. The same data also went into a second study, on yellow fever vaccine responses in identical twins.

Sequencing input: PBMCs. The receptors here all came from a woman between 18 and 30 years old in good health.

This clonotype was found many times. V gene TRBV28 combines with J gene TRBJ2-5; D call uncertain. This CDR3 is 14 amino acids long. Trimming removed 6 bases from V and 2 bases from J, with 13 bases in between. The germline gives CDR1 MDHEN, CDR2 SYDVKM. The CDR3 DNA is TGTGCCAGCAGCCCCTTGGGGAATCAAGAGACCCAGTACTTC. Its protein product is CASSPLGNQETQYF.

The genes are TRBV7-2 and TRBJ1-2; perhaps TRBD1 as D (5 bases). This CDR3 is 14 amino acids long. The germline V gene encodes CDR1 SGHTA and CDR2 FQGNSA. V was pared by 2 bases and J by 2 bases, with 9 bases between. DNA of the CDR3: TGTGCCAGCAGCTTACAGGGACTGAACTATGGCTACACCTTC. Protein product: CASSLQGLNYGYTF. Full variable domain (outside the CDR3, taken from reference TRBV7-2 and TRBJ1-2): GAGVSQSPSNKVTEKGKDVELRCDPISGHTALYWYRQSLGQGLEFLIYFQGNSAPDKSGLPSDRFSAERTGGSVSTLTIQRTQQEDSAVYLCASSLQGLNYGYTFGSGTRLTVV.

The genes are TRBV28 and TRBJ2-5; D is uncertain. Germline CDR1 MDHEN, CDR2 SYDVKM. Trimming shortened V by 8 bases and J by 3 bases, and 19 bases separated the two germline ends. CDR3 size: 15 residues. The CDR3 here is CASALDTGPEETQYF. The DNA for the CDR3 is TGTGCCAGCGCCCTTGACACCGGGCCCGAAGAGACCCAGTACTTC.

The chain employs TRBV20-1 and TRBJ2-1; D is tentatively TRBD1 or TRBD2 (6 bases each). Germline CDR1 reads DFQATT; CDR2 reads SNEGSKA (reference sequence). The CDR3 length is 16 residues. The V and J ends lost 0 bases and 9 bases respectively, with 21 bases between them. In DNA form, the CDR3 reads TGCAGTGCTAGAGATTCGCCGACTAGTGAACAGGGTGAGCAGTTCTTC. It yields the protein CSARDSPTSEQGEQFF.

This clonotype was recorded a few times. A read error may account for a junction end that differs from germline. The rearrangement joins TRBV12-3 or TRBV12-4 to TRBJ2-6; D uncertain. The CDR3 covers 15 residues. Here the CDR3 reads CASTLRASGANVLTF. The CDR3 bases are TGTGCCAGCACTTTAAGAGCCTCTGGGGCCAACGTCCTGACTTTC.

The genes are TRBV12-3 or TRBV12-4 and TRBJ1-2; 10 bases line up with TRBD1. The CDR3 covers 17 residues. V trimming: 3 bases; J trimming: 6 bases; junction bases outside the gene matches: 13. The CDR3 is CASSFGLGGQGKDGYTF. Written as DNA, the CDR3 is TGTGCCAGCAGTTTCGGACTTGGGGGACAGGGGAAGGATGGCTACACCTTC.

The chain links TRBV5-1 to TRBJ2-1; 7 nucleotides match TRBD2. The V segment lost 2 bases and the J segment 7 bases; nucleotides outside the gene matches: 15. CDR3 length: 17 residues. Germline CDR1 SGHRS, CDR2 YFSETQ. CDR3 protein: CASSLTGVAGSRNEQFF. The CDR3 coding sequence is TGCGCCAGCAGCTTAACCGGGGTAGCGGGCAGCAGGAATGAGCAGTTCTTC.

The V gene is TRBV4-2, the J gene TRBJ2-1; 10 positions agree with TRBD1. The germline V gene encodes CDR1 LGHNA and CDR2 YNFKEQ. The V gene end was trimmed by 3 bases and the J gene end by 4 bases; junction bases not matched to a gene: 6. The CDR3 has 16 amino acids. The CDR3 reads CASSQVSGQGYNEQFF. The CDR3 DNA sequence: TGTGCCAGCAGCCAGGTATCGGGACAGGGGTACAATGAGCAGTTCTTC.

This clonotype was counted many times. This rearrangement joins TRBV2 to TRBJ2-2; D may be TRBD2 (6 bases). Germline assignment: CDR1 SNHLY and CDR2 FYNNEI. The CDR3 runs to 14 residues. Trimming shortened V by 9 bases and J by 2 bases, and 13 bases separated the two germline ends. The CDR3 sequence is CASTGLPNTGELFF. The CDR3, as DNA: TGTGCCAGTACGGGACTCCCAAACACCGGGGAGCTGTTTTTT.

CDR3 sequence: CASSPRLAGIYNEQFF. In nucleotides, the CDR3 is TGTGCCAGCAGCCCCCGCCTAGCGGGGATATACAATGAGCAGTTCTTC. The chain uses TRBV11-2 and TRBJ2-1; 9 bases map to TRBD2. The CDR3 runs to 16 residues. Trimming cost V 5 bases and J 4 bases; bases outside gene matches: 9. The germline V gene encodes CDR1 SGHAT and CDR2 FQNNGV.

A few counts support this clonotype. The chain is built from TRBV12-3 or TRBV12-4 and TRBJ2-3; TRBD2 is a possible D gene (6 bases). The CDR3 spans 17 residues. Trimming shortened V by 6 bases and J by 1 base, and 20 bases separated the two germline ends. The CDR3 here is CASSPILAEYRTDTQYF. The CDR3, as DNA: TGTGCCAGCAGCCCAATACTAGCAGAATACCGCACAGATACGCAGTATTTT.

This clonotype was seen a few times. This chain links TRBV27 with TRBJ2-7; perhaps TRBD1 as D (6 bases). This CDR3 has 13 residues. Germline lookup yields CDR1 MNHEY and CDR2 SMNVEV (reference sequence). The V end lost 6 bases, the J end lost 9 bases, and 18 bases lay between the germline ends. The CDR3 coding sequence is TGTGCCAGCAGACCAGACAGGCGGCAAGGGCAGTACTTC. Translated, it gives CASRPDRRQGQYF.

In regard to this clonotype: A much larger clone lies one base from this, so it may be a read error. CDR3 protein: CASSLWNNEQFF. The CDR3, as DNA: TGTGCCAGCAGCTTATGGAACAATGAGCAGTTCTTC. The V and J genes are TRBV5-5 and TRBJ2-1; the D is unclear. Trimming took 2 bases from V and 5 from J, leaving 5 bases between them. The CDR3 has 12 amino acids. CDR1 and CDR2 from the germline V gene are SGHKS and YYEKEE (reference sequence).

This clonotype was seen repeatedly, ten times or more. The chain carries TRBV12-3 or TRBV12-4 and TRBJ2-1; D unresolved. The CDR3 is made up of 12 amino acids. V lost 7 bases and J 9 bases, leaving 13 bases between the germline ends. This CDR3 is CASTARSGEQFF. The CDR3 nucleotides are TGTGCCAGCACCGCCCGGTCCGGTGAGCAGTTCTTC.

This clonotype showed up many times. The chain couples TRBV7-9 to TRBJ2-1; 8 bases are shared with TRBD1. The trim removed 3 bases at V and 5 bases at J, leaving 6 bases unmatched. Germline CDR1 is SEHNR and CDR2 is FQNEAQ (reference sequence). CDR3 length: 15 amino acids. The CDR3 DNA reads as TGTGCCAGCAGCTTGCAACGGACAGGGAACAATGAGCAGTTCTTC. Encoded protein: CASSLQRTGNNEQFF. Together with reference TRBV7-9 and TRBJ2-1, the CDR3 gives the full variable domain: DTGVSQNPRHKITKRGQNVTFRCDPISEHNRLYWYRQTLGQGPEFLTYFQNEAQLEKSRLLSDRFSAERPKGSFSTLEIQRTEQGDSAMYLCASSLQRTGNNEQFFGPGTRLTVL.

In its sample, this clonotype was seen a few times. The chain uses TRBV2 and TRBJ1-3; D is ambiguous. Germline V gene lookup returns CDR1 SNHLY and CDR2 FYNNEI. The CDR3 has 15 amino acids. Between the trimmed V and J ends, which lost 5 bases and 0 bases, there was a span of 11 bases. CDR3 coding DNA: TGTGCCAGCAGTCCGACTATCTACTCTGGAAACACCATATATTTT. Translating it yields CASSPTIYSGNTIYF.

The CDR3 sequence: CASSFLRGAGPNEQFF. In nucleotides, the CDR3 is TGTGCCAGCAGCTTCCTCCGGGGGGCGGGTCCTAATGAGCAGTTCTTC. V and J are TRBV7-3 and TRBJ2-1, with D perhaps TRBD2 (7 bases). Trimming took off 3 bases at V and 7 bases at J, with 19 bases between the two ends. The CDR3 extends over 16 amino acids. In germline, CDR1 is SGHTA, CDR2 FQGTGA. Supplemented by reference TRBV7-3 and TRBJ2-1, the full variable domain reads GAGVSQTPSNKVTEKGKYVELRCDPISGHTALYWYRQSLGQGPEFLIYFQGTGAADDSGLPNDRFFAVRPEGSVSTLKIQRTERGDSAVYLCASSFLRGAGPNEQFFGPGTRLTVL.

In this sample, this clonotype turned up many times. The rearrangement joins TRBV12-3 or TRBV12-4 to TRBJ2-1, with TRBD1 matching 10 bases. The CDR3 runs to 13 residues. J was trimmed by 6 bases and V by 6 bases; bases with no gene match: 2. The CDR3 sequence is CASRRDRGNEQFF. The CDR3 coding sequence is TGTGCCAGCAGACGGGACAGGGGCAATGAGCAGTTCTTC.

The gene calls are TRBV15 and TRBJ2-3; D gene unclear. CDR1 is LNHNV, CDR2 YYDKDF, per germline (reference sequence). V was clipped by 1 base and J by 2 bases, with 19 bases between them. CDR3 length: 18 residues. The chain's CDR3 is CATSRVGPYGSSTDTQYF. The DNA of the CDR3 is TGTGCCACCAGCAGAGTTGGGCCTTACGGCTCCTCCACAGATACGCAGTATTTT.

This clonotype turned up a few times. The chain links TRBV3-1 to TRBJ2-3; D gene ambiguous. V was trimmed by 3 bases and J by 3 bases, leaving 7 bases between them. From germline, CDR1 is LGHDT and CDR2 YNNKEL (reference sequence). The CDR3 extends over 13 amino acids. The CDR3 region has the DNA TGTGCCAGCAGCCACCTCCAGACAGATACGCAGTATTTT. It translates to CASSHLQTDTQYF.

This clonotype was recorded a few times. This chain links TRBV11-2 with TRBJ2-1; maybe TRBD2 (7 bases). The V gene's germline CDR1 is SGHAT and CDR2 FQNNGV. The CDR3 is 16 residues long. The V gene lost 1 base and the J gene lost 4 bases, with 14 bases spanning the gap. The CDR3 reads CASSLGNGGPYNEQFF. The CDR3 DNA sequence: TGTGCCAGCAGCTTAGGCAACGGGGGGCCGTACAATGAGCAGTTCTTC.

This clonotype showed up just a few times. The rearrangement joins TRBV18 to TRBJ2-7; 10 bases are shared with TRBD1. CDR1 is KGHSH, CDR2 LQKENI, per germline. This CDR3 spans 16 amino acids. J gave up 5 bases and V 5 bases, and 12 bases lay outside the gene matches. The CDR3 DNA is TGTGCCAGCTCAAGAACCGGGACAGGGGCGTTCAACGAGCAGTACGTC. Encoded protein: CASSRTGTGAFNEQYV.

This clonotype was observed a few times. The CDR3 protein is CSLKGQYSDGYTF. The CDR3 DNA is TGCAGCCTAAAAGGACAGTATTCAGATGGCTACACCTTC. The chain is built from TRBV20-1 and TRBJ1-2, with a possible D match to TRBD1 (6 bases). CDR3 length equals 13 residues. Germline-derived CDR1 and CDR2 are DFQATT and SNEGSKA (reference sequence).

This clonotype showed up many times. The J gene is TRBJ2-7, the V gene TRBV3-1; D is undetermined. The CDR3 has 12 amino acids. From germline, CDR1 is LGHDT and CDR2 YNNKEL (reference sequence). Deletions cut 3 bases from V and 4 bases from J, with 7 bases between. CDR3: CASSQGAYEQYF. The CDR3 region has the DNA TGTGCCAGCAGCCAGGGTGCTTACGAGCAGTACTTC.

This clonotype was picked up a small number of times. The chain joins TRBV20-1 to TRBJ2-3; D is perhaps TRBD1 (5 bases). The CDR3 runs 14 residues. CDR1 is DFQATT and CDR2 is SNEGSKA in the germline V gene (reference sequence). V was trimmed by 8 bases and J by 2 bases, leaving 17 bases between them. The CDR3 DNA reads as TGCAGTCAGGGTGGCGTCTCGTCCACAGATACGCAGTATTTT. Its translation is CSQGGVSSTDTQYF.

This clonotype was counted a few times. The CDR3 loop reads CATSREYRGLTYNEQFF. Written as DNA, the CDR3 is TGTGCCACCAGCAGAGAATACAGGGGCCTAACCTACAATGAGCAGTTCTTC. The J gene is TRBJ2-1, the V gene TRBV15, with 7 nucleotides matching TRBD1. Germline V gives CDR1 LNHNV, CDR2 YYDKDF (reference sequence). The CDR3 sequence is 17 residues long. The V and J ends lost 0 bases and 2 bases, in that order; junction bases with no gene match: 7.

The J gene is TRBJ2-1, the V gene TRBV28; 11 positions agree with TRBD2. With V trimmed by 5 bases and J by 7 bases, 7 bases remained unmatched. The V gene's germline CDR1 is MDHEN and CDR2 SYDVKM. The CDR3 has 15 amino acids. CDR3 nucleotides: TGTGCCAGCAGTCCCGGGACTAGCGGAATAAATGAGCAGTTCTTC. Its protein product is CASSPGTSGINEQFF.

This clonotype was seen only a few times. The V and J genes are TRBV12-3 or TRBV12-4 and TRBJ2-7, with unresolved D. Trimming pared 9 bases from V and 2 bases from J, leaving 11 bases between. The CDR3 consists of 12 residues. In DNA form, the CDR3 reads TGTGCCAGTAAGACCAATACCTACGAGCAGTACTTC. Amino acid sequence: CASKTNTYEQYF.

The V gene is TRBV3-1, the J gene TRBJ2-5, with TRBD2 matching 14 bases. Germline V gene sequence: CDR1 LGHDT, CDR2 YNNKEL (reference sequence). The CDR3 loop spans 18 amino acids. V gave up 1 base and J gave up 5 bases; unmatched junction bases: 9. The CDR3 protein is CASSQGGGGLAGAETQYF. The CDR3 region has the DNA TGTGCCAGCAGCCAAGGCGGAGGGGGACTAGCGGGGGCGGAGACCCAGTACTTC.

This clonotype was counted between two and nine times. This chain uses TRBV14 with TRBJ2-3; D might be TRBD1 or TRBD2, each matching 5 bases. The CDR3 is 15 amino acids. The germline gives CDR1 SGHDN, CDR2 FVKESK. Trimming removed 0 bases at V and 6 bases at J, with 13 bases between. The CDR3 spells CASSQEGTSLDTQYF. DNA of the CDR3: TGTGCCAGCAGCCAAGAAGGGACCTCACTTGATACGCAGTATTTT.